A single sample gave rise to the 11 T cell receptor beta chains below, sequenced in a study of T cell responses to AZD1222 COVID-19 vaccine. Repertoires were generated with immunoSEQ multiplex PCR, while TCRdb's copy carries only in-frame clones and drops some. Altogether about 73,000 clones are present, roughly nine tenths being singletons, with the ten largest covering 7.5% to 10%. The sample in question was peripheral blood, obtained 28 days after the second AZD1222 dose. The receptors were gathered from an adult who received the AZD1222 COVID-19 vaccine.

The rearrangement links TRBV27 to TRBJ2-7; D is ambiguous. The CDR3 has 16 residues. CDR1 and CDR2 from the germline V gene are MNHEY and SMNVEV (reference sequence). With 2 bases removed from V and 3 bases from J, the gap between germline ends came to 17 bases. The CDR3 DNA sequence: TGTGCCAGCAGTTTAAGGCCCCCAGGACCGTTCTACGAGCAGTACTTC. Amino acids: CASSLRPPGPFYEQYF.

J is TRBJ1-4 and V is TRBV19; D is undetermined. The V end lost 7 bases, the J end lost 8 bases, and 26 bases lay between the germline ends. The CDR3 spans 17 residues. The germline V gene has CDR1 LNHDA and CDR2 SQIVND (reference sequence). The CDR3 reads CASTPVGPFGVSEKLFF. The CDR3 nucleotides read TGTGCCAGTACCCCCGTTGGGCCTTTCGGGGTTAGCGAAAAACTGTTTTTT.

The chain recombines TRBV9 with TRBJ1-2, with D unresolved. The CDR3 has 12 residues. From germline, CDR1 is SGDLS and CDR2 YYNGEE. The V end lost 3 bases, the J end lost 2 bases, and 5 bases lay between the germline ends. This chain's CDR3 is CASSELNYGYTF. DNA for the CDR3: TGTGCCAGCAGCGAGCTGAACTATGGCTACACCTTC.

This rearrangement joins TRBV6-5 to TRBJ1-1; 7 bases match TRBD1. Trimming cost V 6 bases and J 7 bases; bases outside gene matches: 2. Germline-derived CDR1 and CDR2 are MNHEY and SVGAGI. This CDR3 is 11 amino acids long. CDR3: CASSQGVEAFF. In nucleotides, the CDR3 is TGTGCCAGCAGCCAGGGGGTTGAAGCTTTCTTT.

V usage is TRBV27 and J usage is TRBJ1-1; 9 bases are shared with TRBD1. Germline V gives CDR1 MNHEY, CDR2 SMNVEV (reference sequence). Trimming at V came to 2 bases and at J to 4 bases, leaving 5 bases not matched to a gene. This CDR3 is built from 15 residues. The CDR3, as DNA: TGTGCCAGCAGTTTAAGGGACAGGGTGAGCACTGAAGCTTTCTTT. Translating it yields CASSLRDRVSTEAFF.

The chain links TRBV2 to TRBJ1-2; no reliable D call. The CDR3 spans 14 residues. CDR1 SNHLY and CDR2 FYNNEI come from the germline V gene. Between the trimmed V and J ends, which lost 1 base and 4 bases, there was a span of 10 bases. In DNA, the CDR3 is TGTGCCAGCAGTGAAGAGAAGCGGGGCTATGGCTACACCTTC. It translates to CASSEEKRGYGYTF.

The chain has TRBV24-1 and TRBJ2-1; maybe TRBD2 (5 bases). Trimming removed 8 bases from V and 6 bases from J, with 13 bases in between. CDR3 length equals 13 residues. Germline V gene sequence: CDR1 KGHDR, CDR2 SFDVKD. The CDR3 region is CATTRGAPNEQFF. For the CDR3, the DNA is TGTGCCACCACTCGGGGAGCGCCCAATGAGCAGTTCTTC.

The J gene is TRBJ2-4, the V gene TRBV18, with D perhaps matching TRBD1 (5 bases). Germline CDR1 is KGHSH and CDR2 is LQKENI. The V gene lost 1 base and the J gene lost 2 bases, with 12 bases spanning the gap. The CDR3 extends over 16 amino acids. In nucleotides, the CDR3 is TGTGCCAGCTCACCACTGGTAGGGGATCCCAAAAACATTCAGTACTTC. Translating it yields CASSPLVGDPKNIQYF.

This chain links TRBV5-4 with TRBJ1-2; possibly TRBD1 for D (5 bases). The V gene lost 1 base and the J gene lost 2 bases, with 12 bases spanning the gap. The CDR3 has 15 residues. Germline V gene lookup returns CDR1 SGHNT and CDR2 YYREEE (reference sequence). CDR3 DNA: TGTGCCAGCAGCTTGTCCGGGACGGCCAACTATGGCTACACCTTC. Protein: CASSLSGTANYGYTF.

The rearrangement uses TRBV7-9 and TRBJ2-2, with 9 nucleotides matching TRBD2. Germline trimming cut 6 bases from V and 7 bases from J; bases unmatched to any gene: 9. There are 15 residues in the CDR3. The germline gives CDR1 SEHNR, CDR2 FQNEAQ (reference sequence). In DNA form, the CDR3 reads TGTGCCAGCAGGATAGCGGGGGACCTAGGCGGGGAGCTGTTTTTT. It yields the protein CASRIAGDLGGELFF.

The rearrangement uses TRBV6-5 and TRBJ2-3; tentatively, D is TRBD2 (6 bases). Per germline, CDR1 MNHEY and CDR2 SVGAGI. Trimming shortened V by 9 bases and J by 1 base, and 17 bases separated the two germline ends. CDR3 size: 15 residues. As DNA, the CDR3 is TGTGCCAGTAGATCTGGCGGAGGGGGCACAGATACGCAGTATTTT. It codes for CASRSGGGGTDTQYF.